What follows are 9 T cell receptor beta chains derived from one specimen sequenced in a study of cytomegalovirus exposure and HLA in healthy donors. Primers included in the PCR were 60 Vbeta and 13 Jbeta primers. Generated by immunoSEQ multiplex PCR, the TCRdb table keeps only in-frame clones and is missing some. The table has 270,000 or so clones, 75% to 90% seen once. The material sequenced was PBMCs. These receptors came from a man aged 40-50 years in good health and CMV-seropositive.

The chain has TRBV9 and TRBJ1-3; D gene unclear. Germline-derived CDR1 and CDR2 are SGDLS and YYNGEE. Trimming pared 4 bases from V and 3 bases from J, leaving 11 bases between. The CDR3 spans 14 residues. The CDR3 loop reads CASSFPAGGNTIYF. For the CDR3, the DNA is TGTGCCAGCAGCTTCCCGGCGGGTGGAAACACCATATATTTT.

This clone was seen only once. This chain joins TRBV7-3 and TRBJ1-1, with D uncertain. The CDR3 is 12 residues long. Germline loops: CDR1 SGHTA, CDR2 FQGTGA. V lost 5 bases, J lost 1 base, and 5 bases lay in between. The CDR3 DNA reads as TGTGCCAGCAGCACTGGGAACACTGAAGCTTTCTTT. Protein sequence: CASSTGNTEAFF.

About this clone: The same CDR3 is also encoded by other DNA sequences in this sample. The rearrangement uses TRBV6-5 and TRBJ2-7; D might be TRBD1 (6 bases). Deletions cut 6 bases from V and 3 bases from J, with 15 bases between. The CDR3 length is 14 residues. Germline V CDR1 and CDR2: MNHEY, SVGAGI. CDR3 region: CASRRSRGYYEQYF. The DNA for the CDR3 is TGTGCCAGCAGACGAAGCAGGGGTTACTACGAGCAGTACTTC.

The chain couples TRBV30 to TRBJ2-7; D unresolved. This CDR3 is built from 12 residues. Germline V CDR1 and CDR2: GTSNPN, SVGIG (reference sequence). V lost 1 base and J lost 0, with 4 bases in between. The CDR3 loop is CAWSGHSYEQYF. The CDR3 region has the DNA TGTGCCTGGAGTGGTCACTCCTACGAGCAGTACTTC.

The J gene is TRBJ2-1, the V gene TRBV11-3, with D unclear. The CDR3 contains 12 residues. Trimming cost V 1 base and J 7 bases, with 5 bases left between them. Germline V lookup: CDR1 SGHNT, CDR2 YENEEA. DNA of the CDR3: TGTGCCAGCAGCTTAGGCGTGAATGAGCAGTTCTTC. This encodes CASSLGVNEQFF.

This chain connects TRBV5-4 to TRBJ2-7; TRBD1 aligns across 8 bases. This CDR3 has 14 residues. CDR1 is SGHNT and CDR2 is YYREEE in the germline V gene (reference sequence). The J segment lost 5 bases and the V segment lost 3 bases, leaving 7 bases of the junction unmatched. CDR3 nucleotide sequence: TGTGCCAGCAGCTCCGCAGGGGGCCCCGACGAGCAGTACTTC. Translated: CASSSAGGPDEQYF.

This clone was picked up a small number of times. V and J are TRBV6-6 and TRBJ2-1, with no clear D. Germline CDR1 MNHNY, CDR2 SVGAGI (reference sequence). The CDR3 loop spans 15 amino acids. Trimming stripped 6 bases from V and 0 bases from J, with 12 bases between. CDR3 sequence: CASRRQASSYNEQFF. In DNA form, the CDR3 reads TGTGCCAGCAGGCGTCAGGCGAGCTCCTACAATGAGCAGTTCTTC.

This clone was counted between two and nine times. V gene TRBV7-6 combines with J gene TRBJ2-7; 7 positions match TRBD2. Germline V gives CDR1 SGHVS, CDR2 FNYEAQ. The CDR3 runs to 16 residues. With V trimmed by 1 base and J by 5 bases, 11 bases remained unmatched. CDR3 coding DNA: TGTGCCAGCAGCTTAGGGCATGACGGGAGGATGAACGAGCAGTACTTC. This translates into CASSLGHDGRMNEQYF. The full variable domain, rest sourced from reference TRBV7-6 and TRBJ2-7, is GAGVSQSPRYKVTKRGQDVALRCDPISGHVSLYWYRQALGQGPEFLTYFNYEAQQDKSGLPNDRFSAERPEGSISTLTIQRTEQRDSAMYRCASSLGHDGRMNEQYFGPGTRLTVT.

A few counts support this clone. The V and J genes are TRBV6-5 and TRBJ1-4; D is undetermined. This CDR3 is 16 amino acids long. Germline V gene data show CDR1 as MNHEY and CDR2 as SVGAGI. The V end lost 2 bases, the J end lost 0 bases, and 10 bases lay between the germline ends. The CDR3, as DNA: TGTGCCAGCAGTTACGGGCCAGCTGCAACTAATGAAAAACTGTTTTTT. Encoded protein: CASSYGPAATNEKLFF.